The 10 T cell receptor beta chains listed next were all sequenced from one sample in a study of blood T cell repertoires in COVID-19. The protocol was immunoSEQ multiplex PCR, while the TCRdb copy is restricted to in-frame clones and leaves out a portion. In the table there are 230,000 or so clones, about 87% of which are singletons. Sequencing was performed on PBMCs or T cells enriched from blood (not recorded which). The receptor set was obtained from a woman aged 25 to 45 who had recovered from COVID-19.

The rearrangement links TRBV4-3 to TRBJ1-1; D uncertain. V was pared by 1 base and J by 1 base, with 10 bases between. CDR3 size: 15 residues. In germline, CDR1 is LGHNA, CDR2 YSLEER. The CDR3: CASSQGAAANTEAFF. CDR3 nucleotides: TGCGCCAGCAGCCAAGGAGCGGCCGCGAACACTGAAGCTTTCTTT.

In nucleotides, the CDR3 is TGTGCCAGCAGCTTTTCGGTGGGGGCAGGCACTAATGAAAAACTGTTTTTT. Protein: CASSFSVGAGTNEKLFF. V usage is TRBV11-2 and J usage is TRBJ1-4; the D gene is possibly TRBD1 (6 bases). Germline CDR1 is SGHAT and CDR2 is FQNNGV. The CDR3 length is 17 residues. The V end was cut by 3 bases, the J end by 2 bases, with 16 bases between.

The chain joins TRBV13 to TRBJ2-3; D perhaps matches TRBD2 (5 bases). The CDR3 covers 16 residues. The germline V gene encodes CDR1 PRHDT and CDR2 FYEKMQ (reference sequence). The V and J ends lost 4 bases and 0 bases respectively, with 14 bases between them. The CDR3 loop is CASSWKAASSTDTQYF. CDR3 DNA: TGTGCCAGCAGCTGGAAAGCGGCCTCTAGCACAGATACGCAGTATTTT.

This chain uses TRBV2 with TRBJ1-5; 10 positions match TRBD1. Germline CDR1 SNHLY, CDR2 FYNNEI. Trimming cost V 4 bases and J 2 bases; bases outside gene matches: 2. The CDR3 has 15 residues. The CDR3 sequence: CASSGTGGGNQPQHF. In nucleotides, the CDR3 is TGTGCCAGCAGTGGGACAGGGGGTGGCAATCAGCCCCAGCATTTT.

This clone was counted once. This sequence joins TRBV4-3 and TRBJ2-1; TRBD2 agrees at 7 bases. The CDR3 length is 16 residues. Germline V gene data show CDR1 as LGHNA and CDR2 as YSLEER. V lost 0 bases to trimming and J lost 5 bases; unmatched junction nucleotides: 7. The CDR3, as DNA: TGCGCCAGCAGCCAAGAATCCAGCGGGGACCACAATGAGCAGTTCTTC. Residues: CASSQESSGDHNEQFF.

CDR3 amino acids: CASSSSGTAEKLFF. CDR3 DNA: TGTGCCAGTAGTAGCTCCGGGACAGCAGAAAAACTGTTTTTT. The V gene is TRBV19, the J gene TRBJ1-4; TRBD1 matches 7 bases. With V trimmed by 4 bases and J by 8 bases, 7 bases remained unmatched. CDR3 length equals 14 residues. CDR1 and CDR2 (germline): LNHDA, SQIVND (reference sequence).

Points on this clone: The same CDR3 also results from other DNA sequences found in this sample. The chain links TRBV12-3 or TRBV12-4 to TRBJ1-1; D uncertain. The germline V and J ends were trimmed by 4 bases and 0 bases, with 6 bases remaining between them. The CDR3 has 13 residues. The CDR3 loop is CASSSTVNTEAFF. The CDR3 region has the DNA TGTGCCAGCAGTTCTACCGTGAACACTGAAGCTTTCTTT.

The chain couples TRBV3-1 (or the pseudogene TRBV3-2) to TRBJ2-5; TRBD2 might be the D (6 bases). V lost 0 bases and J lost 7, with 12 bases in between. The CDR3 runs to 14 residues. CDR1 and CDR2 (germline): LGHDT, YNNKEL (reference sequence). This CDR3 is CASSQDAGRGTQYF. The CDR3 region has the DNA TGTGCCAGCAGCCAAGACGCCGGGCGGGGGACCCAGTACTTC.

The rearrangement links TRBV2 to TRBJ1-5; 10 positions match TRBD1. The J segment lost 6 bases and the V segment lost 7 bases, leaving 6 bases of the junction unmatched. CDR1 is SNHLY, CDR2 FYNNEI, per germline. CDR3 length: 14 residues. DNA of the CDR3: TGTGCCAGCACGGGACAGGGGAGGATTCAGCCCCAGCATTTT. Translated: CASTGQGRIQPQHF.

The CDR3 DNA reads TGTGCCAGCAGCTTAAACCCCACCGGAGAGACCCAGTACTTC. Amino acids: CASSLNPTGETQYF. The chain has TRBV7-3 and TRBJ2-5; no clear D. The CDR3 runs to 14 residues. Germline values: CDR1 SGHTA, CDR2 FQGTGA. V was pared by 1 base and J by 4 bases, with 10 bases between.